This record looks at one TCR beta chain sequence and its context. No antigen is known for it. These data come from a study of CD8 T cells in Susac syndrome. Notes on the study in general: The number of Susac-specific public clones found was some 17 in total CD8+ repertoires and 4 to 6 in CD8+ TEMRA repertoires. Acknowledgment was made by the study that its TCR sequencing and HLA analysis involved a relatively small number of individuals.

J lost 8 bases, V lost 2 bases, and 4 bases had no gene match. The CDR3 consists of 13 residues. Germline CDR1 MNHEY, CDR2 SMNVEV (reference sequence). Through negative isolation, CD4+ and CD8+ T cells were obtained, while TEMRA cells were enriched using FACS. RNA amounts of roughly 0.45 to 1 ug underwent reverse transcription with random hexamers. From the immunoSEQ multiplex PCR reads, TCRdb called clonotypes with MiXCR, one entry per CDR3 protein. Seen here are nearly 110,000 distinct CDR3 sequences, roughly 94% observed once, and the top ten hold 0.41%. Sequencing input: CD8+ T cells from PBMCs. V usage is TRBV27 and J usage is TRBJ1-1; 8 bases agree with TRBD1. This TCR derives from a human donor with Susac syndrome. The CDR3 is CASSLRGDREAFF. The CDR3 DNA follows: TGTGCCAGCAGTTTAAGGGGGGACAGGGAAGCTTTCTTT.